Following are 22 T cell receptor beta chains from one sample sequenced in a study of cytomegalovirus exposure and HLA in healthy donors. Produced via immunoSEQ multiplex PCR; TCRdb's table is partial and in-frame only. The table lists some 210,000 clones, roughly 91% of them singletons. The sequenced sample was PBMCs. Source of these receptors: a woman between 18 and 29 years old in good health and CMV-seropositive.

The J gene is TRBJ2-7, the V gene TRBV5-1; 9 bases fit TRBD2. The CDR3 spans 17 residues. CDR1 SGHRS and CDR2 YFSETQ come from the germline V gene. V was clipped by 0 bases and J by 5 bases; unmatched bases: 12. CDR3 loop: CASSLGKQAGGPDEQYF. In DNA form, the CDR3 reads TGCGCCAGCAGCTTGGGCAAACAGGCGGGAGGGCCGGACGAGCAGTACTTC.

The CDR3 DNA is TGTGCCAGCAGCTTAGGGGTACAGGCCGAGCAGTACTTC. Amino acids: CASSLGVQAEQYF. The genes are TRBV7-6 and TRBJ2-7, with a possible D match to TRBD1 (5 bases). With 1 base removed from V and 6 bases from J, the gap between germline ends came to 10 bases. CDR1 and CDR2 (germline): SGHVS, FNYEAQ. The CDR3 has 13 amino acids.

The V call is TRBV5-4, the J call TRBJ2-7; 7 nucleotides match TRBD1. V lost 4 bases, J lost 4 bases, and 5 bases stayed unmatched. The CDR3 is 13 amino acids. Per the germline V gene, CDR1 is SGHNT and CDR2 is YYREEE (reference sequence). DNA for the CDR3: TGTGCCAGCAGCCCTGTGACAGGGTACGAGCAGTACTTC. Protein sequence: CASSPVTGYEQYF.

This clone occurred a few times. The chain combines TRBV9 with TRBJ1-1; the D gene is possibly TRBD1 (6 bases). V lost 1 base and J lost 1, with 11 bases in between. Germline V gives CDR1 SGDLS, CDR2 YYNGEE. This CDR3 contains 15 residues. In DNA form, the CDR3 reads TGTGCCAGCAGCGTAACGGGACATACGAACACTGAAGCTTTCTTT. Its translation is CASSVTGHTNTEAFF.

This clone was picked up many times. V and J are TRBV5-4 and TRBJ1-2; D call uncertain. The V end was cut by 1 base, the J end by 0 bases, with 10 bases between. The CDR3 contains 15 residues. Germline V gene data show CDR1 as SGHNT and CDR2 as YYREEE (reference sequence). The CDR3 is CASSLTFRANYGYTF. The CDR3 DNA follows: TGTGCCAGCAGCTTGACCTTCCGAGCTAACTATGGCTACACCTTC.

V is TRBV5-6 and J is TRBJ2-5, with a weak D call TRBD1 (5 bases). This CDR3 is built from 13 residues. V lost 2 bases and J lost 3, with 8 bases in between. Germline values: CDR1 SGHDT, CDR2 YYEEEE. CDR3 nucleotide sequence: TGTGCCAGCAGCTTTGGCAGGGAAGAGACCCAGTACTTC. Amino acids: CASSFGREETQYF.

This chain joins TRBV6-5 and TRBJ1-1; 7 bases align to TRBD1. The CDR3 sequence is 14 residues long. Germline CDR1 and CDR2: MNHEY and SVGAGI. V dropped 6 bases and J dropped 4; count of bases not matched to a gene: 8. The CDR3 bases are TGTGCCAGCAGGGATGACAGGGAGGTCACTGAAGCTTTCTTT. Translating gives CASRDDREVTEAFF.

The chain employs TRBV18 and TRBJ2-3; possible D gene TRBD1, 6 bases. Between the trimmed V and J ends, which lost 1 base and 11 bases, there was a span of 13 bases. CDR1 and CDR2 from the germline V gene are KGHSH and LQKENI. The CDR3 extends over 13 amino acids. The CDR3 here is CASSPQGESMQYF. The CDR3 DNA follows: TGTGCCAGCTCACCACAGGGGGAATCTATGCAGTATTTT.

This clone was counted a single time. The genes are TRBV5-1 and TRBJ2-1, with 9 bases identical to TRBD1. The CDR3 is 17 amino acids. CDR1 SGHRS and CDR2 YFSETQ come from the germline V gene. J was trimmed by 4 bases and V by 2 bases; bases with no gene match: 10. CDR3 nucleotides: TGCGCCAGCAGCTTATCGCGGACAGGGGCGTTATACAATGAGCAGTTCTTC. Translating gives CASSLSRTGALYNEQFF.

This sequence joins TRBV28 and TRBJ2-1, with 11 nucleotides matching TRBD2. Trimming at V came to 6 bases and at J to 7 bases, leaving 5 bases not matched to a gene. Germline V gene sequence: CDR1 MDHEN, CDR2 SYDVKM. The CDR3 totals 14 residues. This chain's CDR3 is CASSPSGRMNEQFF. DNA of the CDR3: TGTGCCAGCAGCCCTAGCGGGAGGATGAATGAGCAGTTCTTC. Combining the CDR3 with reference TRBV28 and TRBJ2-1 gives the whole variable domain DVKVTQSSRYLVKRTGEKVFLECVQDMDHENMFWYRQDPGLGLRLIYFSYDVKMKEKGDIPEGYSVSREKKERFSLILESASTNQTSMYLCASSPSGRMNEQFFGPGTRLTVL.

J is TRBJ2-7 and V is TRBV5-1, with 7 positions matching TRBD2. Germline assignment: CDR1 SGHRS and CDR2 YFSETQ. With V trimmed by 5 bases and J by 3 bases, 8 bases remained unmatched. The CDR3 is 14 amino acids. CDR3 bases: TGCGCCAGCAGGCCTAGCGGTTTTCGCTACGAGCAGTACTTC. Protein sequence: CASRPSGFRYEQYF.

The chain uses TRBV30 and TRBJ2-3, with 9 bases lining up with TRBD2. This CDR3 contains 16 residues. The V and J ends lost 0 bases and 3 bases, in that order; junction bases with no gene match: 7. Looked up from germline, CDR1 is GTSNPN and CDR2 is SVGIG (reference sequence). CDR3 in DNA: TGTGCCTGGAGTGTGGGCGCGGGAGGGCCAACAGATACGCAGTATTTT. This codes for CAWSVGAGGPTDTQYF.

The rearrangement joins TRBV5-1 to TRBJ2-6; TRBD1 agrees at 7 bases. The length of the CDR3 is 18 residues. The trim removed 4 bases at V and 4 bases at J, leaving 14 bases unmatched. Germline lookup yields CDR1 SGHRS and CDR2 YFSETQ. Written as DNA, the CDR3 is TGCGCCAGCAGCGGGGGACAGTATCTCACCGCGGGGGCCAACGTCCTGACTTTC. Protein product: CASSGGQYLTAGANVLTF.

V and J are TRBV30 and TRBJ1-5; the match to TRBD1 covers 9 bases. Germline lookup yields CDR1 GTSNPN and CDR2 SVGIG (reference sequence). V shed 3 bases, J shed 7 bases, and the junction held 7 bases outside the gene matches. This CDR3 has 14 residues. CDR3 nucleotide sequence: TGTGCCTGGAGGCCTACAGGGGGCGGCCAGCCCCAGCATTTT. Amino acids: CAWRPTGGGQPQHF.

The chain recombines TRBV5-1 with TRBJ2-1, with D possibly TRBD2 on 6 matching bases. The V and J ends lost 0 bases and 0 bases respectively, with 7 bases between them. The germline V gene has CDR1 SGHRS and CDR2 YFSETQ. The CDR3 is 15 amino acids. The DNA of the CDR3 is TGCGCCAGCAGCTTGGACGGGAGCTCCTACAATGAGCAGTTCTTC. Protein product: CASSLDGSSYNEQFF.

The chain joins TRBV5-6 to TRBJ2-7, with 10 positions matching TRBD2. V trimming: 4 bases; J trimming: 6 bases; junction bases outside the gene matches: 10. The CDR3 totals 15 residues. Germline assignment: CDR1 SGHDT and CDR2 YYEEEE. CDR3 nucleotide sequence: TGTGCCAGCAGCCATCCCGGGACTAGCGATCGCGAGCAGTACTTC. Amino acid sequence: CASSHPGTSDREQYF.

V usage is TRBV18 and J usage is TRBJ2-7; TRBD1 aligns across 12 bases. Germline V gene data show CDR1 as KGHSH and CDR2 as LQKENI. This CDR3 spans 13 amino acids. Germline trimming cut 6 bases from V and 6 bases from J; bases unmatched to any gene: 3. The CDR3 nucleotides are TGTGCCAGCTCGCTGGGACAGGGGGCCGAGCAGTACTTC. Its translation is CASSLGQGAEQYF. Supplemented by reference TRBV18 and TRBJ2-7, the full variable domain reads NAGVMQNPRHLVRRRGQEARLRCSPMKGHSHVYWYRQLPEEGLKFMVYLQKENIIDESGMPKERFSAEFPKEGPSILRIQQVVRGDSAAYFCASSLGQGAEQYFGPGTRLTVT.

The chain recombines TRBV11-1 with TRBJ2-3; 10 positions match TRBD2. J was trimmed by 5 bases and V by 5 bases; bases with no gene match: 7. Germline lookup yields CDR1 SGHAT and CDR2 FQDESV (reference sequence). The CDR3 contains 15 residues. The DNA of the CDR3 is TGTGCCAGCAGCGCCGGGCCTAGCGGGGGAGATACGCAGTATTTT. Translated: CASSAGPSGGDTQYF. The full variable domain, completed using reference TRBV11-1 and TRBJ2-3, is EAEVAQSPRYKITEKSQAVAFWCDPISGHATLYWYRQILGQGPELLVQFQDESVVDDSQLPKDRFSAERLKGVDSTLKIQPAELGDSAMYLCASSAGPSGGDTQYFGPGTRLTVL.

The chain combines TRBV27 with TRBJ1-5; TRBD1 matches 7 bases. CDR1 MNHEY and CDR2 SMNVEV come from the germline V gene (reference sequence). The CDR3 spans 15 residues. With 2 bases clipped from V and 7 bases from J, the junction kept 8 bases outside the gene matches. CDR3 amino acids: CASSLRYRGDQPQHF. The CDR3 region has the DNA TGTGCCAGCAGTTTAAGGTACAGGGGCGACCAGCCCCAGCATTTT.

The rearrangement uses TRBV29-1 and TRBJ1-1; 9 bases align to TRBD1. The germline gives CDR1 SQVTM, CDR2 ANQGSEA. The V and J ends lost 4 bases and 4 bases, in that order; junction bases with no gene match: 7. The CDR3 contains 14 residues. The CDR3 DNA follows: TGCAGCGTTGTTACAGGGGGCATGAGCACTGAAGCTTTCTTT. It translates to CSVVTGGMSTEAFF.

This clone was recorded only once. The chain has TRBV19 and TRBJ1-3; D may be TRBD1 (6 bases). V lost 7 bases to trimming and J lost 4 bases, with 11 bases between them. Germline values: CDR1 LNHDA, CDR2 SQIVND (reference sequence). The CDR3 loop spans 13 amino acids. The DNA of the CDR3 is TGTGCCAGTAACCCAGGGGCAGGAAACACCATATATTTT. Its translation: CASNPGAGNTIYF.

The chain couples TRBV28 to TRBJ1-4, with TRBD1 matching over 10 bases. Trimming cost V 6 bases and J 8 bases; bases outside gene matches: 6. The CDR3 contains 14 residues. CDR1 is MDHEN, CDR2 SYDVKM, per germline. CDR3 nucleotide sequence: TGTGCCAGCAGAGGTGGACAGGGGGACGAAAAACTGTTTTTT. Encoded protein: CASRGGQGDEKLFF. The whole variable domain, remainder taken from reference TRBV28 and TRBJ1-4, is DVKVTQSSRYLVKRTGEKVFLECVQDMDHENMFWYRQDPGLGLRLIYFSYDVKMKEKGDIPEGYSVSREKKERFSLILESASTNQTSMYLCASRGGQGDEKLFFGSGTQLSVL.